Each of the 22 T cell receptor beta chains below was sequenced from the same sample in a study of T cell changes during pregnancy in multiple sclerosis. Produced via immunoSEQ multiplex PCR; TCRdb's table is partial and in-frame only. Among 40,000 to 50,000 clones listed, 94% were seen once. This material consisted of CD4+ T cells from peripheral blood mononuclear cells, taken in the third trimester of pregnancy. Source of these receptors: a female donor with multiple sclerosis, enrolled in a pregnancy study.

The chain carries TRBV27 and TRBJ1-5; 10 nucleotides align to TRBD1. Germline values: CDR1 MNHEY, CDR2 SMNVEV (reference sequence). The length of the CDR3 is 14 residues. V dropped 5 bases and J dropped 9; count of bases not matched to a gene: 7. This chain's CDR3 is CASSPRTGGGPQHF. CDR3 in DNA: TGTGCCAGCAGTCCTCGGACAGGGGGAGGGCCCCAGCATTTT.

This chain connects TRBV11-3 to TRBJ2-1; TRBD2 matches 13 bases. V shed 2 bases, J shed 7 bases, and the junction held 5 bases outside the gene matches. The CDR3 consists of 16 residues. Germline V gene lookup returns CDR1 SGHNT and CDR2 YENEEA. CDR3 sequence (DNA): TGTGCCAGCAGCTTAACACTAGCGGGAGGGTATAATGAGCAGTTCTTC. Translated: CASSLTLAGGYNEQFF.

This chain links TRBV30 with TRBJ1-6, with a tentative D call TRBD1 (5 bases). V lost 5 bases, J lost 8 bases, and 13 bases lay in between. In germline, CDR1 is GTSNPN, CDR2 SVGIG (reference sequence). The length of the CDR3 is 13 residues. The CDR3 DNA reads TGTGCCTGGGGTATCCAGGGATATTCACCCCTCCACTTT. It encodes CAWGIQGYSPLHF.

This clone is a singleton in its sample. The chain couples TRBV5-1 to TRBJ2-3; TRBD2 matches 9 bases. Germline V gene data show CDR1 as SGHRS and CDR2 as YFSETQ. The CDR3 spans 14 residues. Trimming took 6 bases from V and 2 from J; bases not matched to a gene: 4. CDR3 nucleotides: TGCGCCAGCAACAAGCGGGGGGCCACAGATACGCAGTATTTT. Translation gives CASNKRGATDTQYF.

The chain carries TRBV27 and TRBJ1-4; D perhaps matches TRBD1 (5 bases). The CDR3 totals 15 residues. With 6 bases removed from V and 2 bases from J, the gap between germline ends came to 13 bases. CDR1 and CDR2 from the germline V gene are MNHEY and SMNVEV (reference sequence). CDR3: CASRPAGLTNEKLFF. In nucleotides, the CDR3 is TGTGCCAGCAGACCAGCAGGGCTCACTAATGAAAAACTGTTTTTT.

The chain has TRBV6-6 and TRBJ2-7; TRBD2 agrees at 10 bases. This CDR3 contains 14 residues. The trim removed 7 bases at V and 2 bases at J, leaving 5 bases unmatched. Germline CDR1 is MNHNY and CDR2 is SVGAGI (reference sequence). The CDR3 sequence is CASKAGGDTYEQYF. CDR3 bases: TGTGCCAGCAAAGCGGGAGGGGACACCTACGAGCAGTACTTC.

The chain links TRBV6-6 to TRBJ2-1; no clear D gene. V dropped 6 bases and J dropped 0 bases, with 15 bases sitting between them. The CDR3 consists of 16 residues. Per germline, CDR1 MNHNY and CDR2 SVGAGI (reference sequence). The DNA for the CDR3 is TGTGCCAGCAGCAACCAAGACTGGAGCTCCTACAATGAGCAGTTCTTC. This gives the protein CASSNQDWSSYNEQFF.

This chain links TRBV7-8 with TRBJ2-7; the match to TRBD2 covers 10 bases. V dropped 1 base and J dropped 2; count of bases not matched to a gene: 5. The CDR3 extends over 16 amino acids. Germline loops: CDR1 SGHVS, CDR2 FQNEAQ. DNA for the CDR3: TGTGCCAGCAGCTTAGAGGGACTAGCGCGCACCTACGAGCAGTACTTC. This codes for CASSLEGLARTYEQYF.

This chain connects TRBV28 to TRBJ1-1; D ambiguous. The CDR3 contains 14 residues. Germline V gives CDR1 MDHEN, CDR2 SYDVKM. V shed 2 bases and J shed 5 bases, with 12 bases lying between them. The CDR3 sequence is CASSLGAGRTEAFF. Here the CDR3 DNA reads TGTGCCAGCAGTTTAGGAGCGGGGAGAACTGAAGCTTTCTTT.

The chain recombines TRBV4-2 with TRBJ2-1, with 7 bases fitting TRBD2. With 0 bases clipped from V and 6 bases from J, the junction kept 14 bases outside the gene matches. The CDR3 sequence is 18 residues long. Per the germline V gene, CDR1 is LGHNA and CDR2 is YNFKEQ. The CDR3 is CASSQDGGGGRTPNEQFF. The DNA for the CDR3 is TGTGCCAGCAGCCAAGATGGCGGGGGTGGGAGGACCCCCAATGAGCAGTTCTTC.

This chain connects TRBV19 to TRBJ2-7; 11 bases agree with TRBD2. The CDR3 sequence is 16 residues long. Germline V gene lookup returns CDR1 LNHDA and CDR2 SQIVND (reference sequence). Trimming cost V 5 bases and J 4 bases; bases outside gene matches: 10. This CDR3 is CASSVFPTSGAYEQYF. The DNA of the CDR3 is TGTGCCAGTAGTGTTTTCCCGACTAGCGGGGCTTACGAGCAGTACTTC.

The gene calls are TRBV19 and TRBJ2-7, with TRBD1 as a possible D gene (5 bases). The CDR3 is 13 residues long. Germline CDR1 is LNHDA and CDR2 is SQIVND (reference sequence). V was clipped by 6 bases and J by 6 bases, with 15 bases between them. The CDR3: CASSIQDTLEQYF. DNA for the CDR3: TGTGCCAGTAGCATCCAGGACACCCTCGAGCAGTACTTC.

DNA of the CDR3: TGTGCCAGTAGTCTGCCCCCCTGGACAGGTAGCTATGGCTACACCTTC. Translating it yields CASSLPPWTGSYGYTF. The chain links TRBV19 to TRBJ1-2, with 7 bases that match TRBD1. The junction had 13 bases not matched to a gene; V was cut back by 5 bases and J by 4 bases. The CDR3 runs to 16 residues. The germline V gene encodes CDR1 LNHDA and CDR2 SQIVND (reference sequence).

This clone was picked up one time. The chain links TRBV5-8 to TRBJ2-3; 7 nucleotides align to TRBD2. The CDR3 sequence is 15 residues long. Losses at the gene ends were 3 bases for V and 0 bases for J; bases not matched to a gene: 4. The V gene's germline CDR1 is SGHTS and CDR2 YDEGEE. The CDR3 DNA is TGTGCCAGCAGCTCCAATAGCGGGAGCACAGATACGCAGTATTTT. Residues: CASSSNSGSTDTQYF.

This clone has only a few counts. The CDR3 DNA is TGTGCCAGCAGTCAGGGGTATGGGAACACTGAAGCTTTCTTT. Its translation: CASSQGYGNTEAFF. V is TRBV6-5 and J is TRBJ1-1, with D perhaps TRBD1 (6 bases). V lost 5 bases to trimming and J lost 1 base, with 11 bases between them. The CDR3 sequence is 14 residues long. Germline V CDR1 and CDR2: MNHEY, SVGAGI.

This chain connects TRBV18 to TRBJ2-5, with 7 bases that match TRBD1. This CDR3 contains 18 residues. The V gene's germline CDR1 is KGHSH and CDR2 LQKENI. Trimming removed 5 bases from V and 4 bases from J; junction bases left unmatched: 19. The CDR3 sequence is CASSIRTGPARGPETQYF. CDR3 in DNA: TGTGCCAGCTCAATTAGGACAGGTCCGGCGAGGGGCCCAGAGACCCAGTACTTC.

V and J are TRBV9 and TRBJ1-6, with D possibly being TRBD1 (6 bases). Trimming removed 0 bases at V and 6 bases at J, with 22 bases between. The CDR3 contains 19 residues. Germline V lookup: CDR1 SGDLS, CDR2 YYNGEE. CDR3 nucleotide sequence: TGTGCCAGCAGCGTAGCTGGACAGCCAGGCTCCGCGGGTAATTCACCCCTCCACTTT. This sequence encodes CASSVAGQPGSAGNSPLHF.

The rearrangement uses TRBV4-1 and TRBJ2-5, with D uncertain. V shed 1 base and J shed 0 bases, with 3 bases lying between them. CDR3 length: 13 residues. From germline, CDR1 is MGHRA and CDR2 YSYEKL. The CDR3 DNA follows: TGCGCCAGCAGCCAAGGTAACCAAGAGACCCAGTACTTC. Translated: CASSQGNQETQYF.

CDR3 DNA: TGTGCCAGCAATCCCAACCGGGACACCGGTTTCACTGAAGCTTTCTTT. This encodes CASNPNRDTGFTEAFF. The chain has TRBV5-5 and TRBJ1-1; D possibly corresponds to TRBD1 (6 bases). The germline V gene encodes CDR1 SGHKS and CDR2 YYEKEE (reference sequence). This CDR3 contains 16 residues. Trimming left V 6 bases short and J 4 bases short, with 22 bases between.

The CDR3 loop is CASSPQGASTEAFF. For the CDR3, the DNA is TGTGCCAGCTCACCACAGGGGGCGTCTACTGAAGCTTTCTTT. The chain couples TRBV18 to TRBJ1-1, with 7 bases matching TRBD1. This CDR3 spans 14 amino acids. Germline lookup yields CDR1 KGHSH and CDR2 LQKENI. V lost 1 base to trimming and J lost 5 bases; unmatched junction nucleotides: 4.

The chain is built from TRBV19 and TRBJ1-2, with 9 bases fitting TRBD1. The germline V gene has CDR1 LNHDA and CDR2 SQIVND (reference sequence). The CDR3 has 14 amino acids. V lost 5 bases, J lost 5 bases, and 6 bases stayed unmatched. The CDR3 loop is CASSGTGNSYGYTF. CDR3 DNA sequence: TGTGCCAGTAGTGGGACAGGGAATTCGTATGGCTACACCTTC.

This chain joins TRBV19 and TRBJ1-1; TRBD1 matches at 7 bases. Germline V gene sequence: CDR1 LNHDA, CDR2 SQIVND (reference sequence). The CDR3 loop spans 13 amino acids. After removal of 5 bases from V and 5 bases from J, the junction contained 5 bases not matched to a gene. CDR3 region: CASSRQGYTEAFF. The CDR3 nucleotides are TGTGCCAGTAGTCGACAGGGATATACTGAAGCTTTCTTT.